One sample yielded the 24 T cell receptor beta chains listed below, sequenced in a study of identical twins (dated by TCRdb to about 2016). Libraries were prepared through 5' RACE. TCRdb lists the instrument as Illumina HiSeq 2000. The public reads were reanalyzed by TCRdb: fastp trimming at Q25, MiXCR alignment, in-frame beta chains only. One record per CDR3 amino acid sequence lists the most common genes and DNA. The sample has under 300,000 distinct CDR3 sequences on record, roughly 8% of them singletons. Of the sample, approximately 3% falls within the top ten clones. This same sample was also part of a study on yellow fever vaccine responses in identical twins.

Sequenced sample: CD8+ T cells sorted from blood. These receptors were taken from a woman under 30 in good health.

This clonotype was observed a few times. The V gene is TRBV28, the J gene TRBJ2-1; D unresolved. The CDR3 contains 12 residues. Germline V gene data show CDR1 as MDHEN and CDR2 as SYDVKM. Deletions cut 6 bases from V and 7 bases from J, with 10 bases between. CDR3 DNA: TGTGCCAGCAGGCCAAATCGGAATGAGCAGTTCTTC. It specifies CASRPNRNEQFF.

The chain uses TRBV12-3 or TRBV12-4 and TRBJ2-7; D not certain. This CDR3 has 13 amino acids. V gave up 3 bases and J gave up 2 bases, with 8 bases separating them. The chain's CDR3 is CASSFAKTYEQYF. The CDR3 DNA reads as TGTGCCAGCAGTTTCGCGAAGACCTACGAGCAGTACTTC.

This clonotype turned up a few times. The rearrangement uses TRBV7-6 and TRBJ2-1; D not resolved. This CDR3 is built from 16 residues. V gave up 5 bases and J gave up 4 bases, with 18 bases separating them. From germline, CDR1 is SGHVS and CDR2 FNYEAQ. This CDR3 is CASSIHSLSSYNEQFF. The CDR3 DNA reads TGTGCCAGCAGCATTCACTCCCTGTCATCTTACAATGAGCAGTTCTTC.

This clonotype has a count of ten or more. DNA of the CDR3: TGCAGCGTTGACGGATACATGAACACTGAAGCTTTCTTT. Its translation is CSVDGYMNTEAFF. V gene TRBV29-1 combines with J gene TRBJ1-1; D ambiguous. Germline V lookup: CDR1 SQVTM, CDR2 ANQGSEA. This CDR3 has 13 residues. V was cut by 3 bases and J by 0 bases, with 8 bases left in between.

This clonotype occurred a few times. The rearrangement links TRBV29-1 to TRBJ2-1; D gene unclear. V was trimmed by 6 bases and J by 4 bases, leaving 7 bases between them. CDR1 and CDR2 from the germline V gene are SQVTM and ANQGSEA. The CDR3 runs 11 residues. As DNA, the CDR3 is TGCAGCGTCGGCGAGTACAATGAGCAGTTCTTC. Its translation is CSVGEYNEQFF.

This clonotype was counted only a few times. The rearrangement joins TRBV4-3 to TRBJ2-7; D possibly corresponds to TRBD1 (6 bases). CDR1 LGHNA and CDR2 YSLEER come from the germline V gene. This CDR3 contains 15 residues. V was clipped by 0 bases and J by 1 base, with 10 bases between them. CDR3 amino acids: CASSQEAGASYEQYF. The CDR3 bases are TGCGCCAGCAGCCAAGAGGCAGGGGCGTCCTACGAGCAGTACTTC.

The rearrangement uses TRBV5-6 and TRBJ2-5; D gene unclear. Germline-derived CDR1 and CDR2 are SGHDT and YYEEEE. The V gene lost 5 bases and the J gene lost 2 bases, with 16 bases spanning the gap. The CDR3 loop spans 15 amino acids. This CDR3 reads CASRPMGADQETQYF. DNA of the CDR3: TGTGCCAGCAGGCCAATGGGTGCCGATCAAGAGACCCAGTACTTC.

This clonotype appeared a few times. The chain recombines TRBV6-1 with TRBJ2-7; 10 bases line up with TRBD1. J lost 4 bases, V lost 7 bases, and 7 bases had no gene match. This CDR3 comprises 14 residues. Per germline, CDR1 MNHNS and CDR2 SASEGT. The CDR3 DNA follows: TGTGCCAGCAAGGCCGGGACAGGGGAGTACGAGCAGTACTTC. Amino acid sequence: CASKAGTGEYEQYF.

This clonotype was picked up many times. The chain links TRBV4-1 to TRBJ2-3; D gene unclear. The CDR3 covers 18 residues. CDR1 and CDR2 (germline): MGHRA, YSYEKL. Trimming left V 0 bases short and J 1 base short, with 17 bases between. CDR3 sequence reads: CASSQDAPAALGTDTQYF. In DNA, the CDR3 is TGCGCCAGCAGCCAAGACGCCCCCGCAGCCCTTGGCACAGATACGCAGTATTTT.

This clonotype was seen many times. The rearrangement uses TRBV24-1 and TRBJ2-2; D not resolved. The germline V gene encodes CDR1 KGHDR and CDR2 SFDVKD. The CDR3 covers 14 residues. Trimming stripped 0 bases from V and 4 bases from J, with 5 bases between. CDR3 amino acids: CATSDLGVTGELFF. In DNA form, the CDR3 reads TGTGCCACCAGTGATTTGGGGGTCACCGGGGAGCTGTTTTTT.

This clonotype has a handful of counts. The V call is TRBV12-5, the J call TRBJ2-7, with 10 positions matching TRBD1. Germline CDR1 and CDR2: LGHNT and FRNRAP. V lost 7 bases to trimming and J lost 6 bases; unmatched junction nucleotides: 12. The CDR3 consists of 15 residues. Here the CDR3 DNA reads TGTGCTAGTGCCCTGGCCGGGACAGGGGCTATCGAGCAGTACTTC. Encoded protein: CASALAGTGAIEQYF.

The table lists this clonotype with many counts. The chain uses TRBV20-1 and TRBJ2-2, with D unresolved. From germline, CDR1 is DFQATT and CDR2 SNEGSKA (reference sequence). Trimming pared 0 bases from V and 6 bases from J, leaving 17 bases between. The CDR3 contains 16 residues. CDR3 nucleotide sequence: TGCAGTGCTAGAGATCTCATTGGGGAACGCCCCGGGGAGCTGTTTTTT. It is translated as CSARDLIGERPGELFF.

In this sample, this clonotype turned up a few times. The chain joins TRBV20-1 to TRBJ2-5; D remains ambiguous. The length of the CDR3 is 12 residues. Trimming stripped 2 bases from V and 1 base from J, with 5 bases between. Looked up from germline, CDR1 is DFQATT and CDR2 is SNEGSKA (reference sequence). CDR3 nucleotide sequence: TGCAGTGCTAGATCGGTCCAAGAGACCCAGTACTTC. This translates into CSARSVQETQYF.

There are many counts of this clonotype. The rearrangement uses TRBV2 and TRBJ1-5; no definite D call. The CDR3 loop spans 15 amino acids. Germline V gene data show CDR1 as SNHLY and CDR2 as FYNNEI. V lost 2 bases and J lost 2, with 10 bases in between. CDR3 amino acids: CASSESLYGNQPQHF. The CDR3 nucleotides read TGTGCCAGCAGTGAAAGTCTGTACGGCAATCAGCCCCAGCATTTT. Looking up the rest from reference TRBV2 and TRBJ1-5 gives the full variable domain: EPEVTQTPSHQVTQMGQEVILRCVPISNHLYFYWYRQILGQKVEFLVSFYNNEISEKSEIFDDQFSVERPDGSNFTLKIRSTKLEDSAMYFCASSESLYGNQPQHFGDGTRLSIL.

The chain has TRBV4-1 and TRBJ2-5, with no clear D. Germline assignment: CDR1 MGHRA and CDR2 YSYEKL. V shed 5 bases and J shed 3 bases, with 13 bases lying between them. The CDR3 totals 14 residues. The CDR3 DNA reads TGCGCCAGCAGCGGAGTCCCCGGCGAAGAGACCCAGTACTTC. This codes for CASSGVPGEETQYF.

This clonotype was recorded a few times. The chain links TRBV4-3 to TRBJ2-7, with TRBD1 matching 7 bases. Germline V CDR1 and CDR2: LGHNA, YSLEER. V lost 2 bases and J lost 4; bases outside the gene matches: 2. This CDR3 spans 13 amino acids. The CDR3 DNA follows: TGCGCCAGCAGCCAAACCAGGGGGTACGAGCAGTACTTC. Protein sequence: CASSQTRGYEQYF.

The chain has TRBV5-1 and TRBJ2-3; the match to TRBD1 covers 7 bases. The CDR3 has 18 amino acids. CDR1 and CDR2 (germline): SGHRS, YFSETQ. The J segment lost 1 base and the V segment lost 2 bases, leaving 13 bases of the junction unmatched. CDR3 in DNA: TGCGCCAGCAGCTTTGGGGACAGAGAAGATTCTGGCACAGATACGCAGTATTTT. Translation: CASSFGDREDSGTDTQYF.

This clonotype was detected ten times or more. V is TRBV5-4 and J is TRBJ2-1; a possible D gene is TRBD2 (6 bases). V lost 3 bases, J lost 3 bases, and 7 bases lay in between. CDR3 length equals 13 residues. Germline CDR1 reads SGHNT; CDR2 reads YYREEE (reference sequence). The CDR3: CASSWGVYNEQFF. The CDR3, as DNA: TGTGCCAGCAGCTGGGGGGTCTACAATGAGCAGTTCTTC.

This clonotype showed up many times. The chain couples TRBV11-2 to TRBJ2-7; D remains unclear. Germline-derived CDR1 and CDR2 are SGHAT and FQNNGV. The CDR3 is 16 residues long. Trimming took 6 bases from V and 2 from J, leaving 20 bases between them. Written as DNA, the CDR3 is TGTGCCAGCAGATATACAGTGGGTTATACAGCCTACGAGCAGTACTTC. Amino acid sequence: CASRYTVGYTAYEQYF. Full variable domain (outside the CDR3, taken from reference TRBV11-2 and TRBJ2-7): EAGVAQSPRYKIIEKRQSVAFWCNPISGHATLYWYQQILGQGPKLLIQFQNNGVVDDSQLPKDRFSAERLKGVDSTLKIQPAKLEDSAVYLCASRYTVGYTAYEQYFGPGTRLTVT.

This clonotype was observed a handful of times. This chain uses TRBV7-9 with TRBJ2-3; TRBD2 matches 11 bases. The CDR3 runs 15 residues. Trimming took 7 bases from V and 7 from J; bases not matched to a gene: 10. Per the germline V gene, CDR1 is SEHNR and CDR2 is FQNEAQ (reference sequence). The CDR3 DNA follows: TGTGCCAGCACGAGCACTAGCGGGAGTCCCTATACGCAGTATTTT. Protein sequence: CASTSTSGSPYTQYF.

This clonotype was observed at least ten times. The gene calls are TRBV7-9 and TRBJ2-7; unclear D gene. There are 11 residues in the CDR3. Trimming shortened V by 5 bases and J by 6 bases, and 8 bases separated the two germline ends. Germline CDR1 SEHNR, CDR2 FQNEAQ (reference sequence). DNA of the CDR3: TGTGCCAGCAGCAAAGGCTTCGAGCAGTACTTC. It encodes CASSKGFEQYF.

This clonotype was detected many times. This rearrangement joins TRBV7-6 to TRBJ1-1; D remains unclear. This CDR3 has 14 amino acids. Germline CDR1 reads SGHVS; CDR2 reads FNYEAQ. Trimming stripped 5 bases from V and 9 bases from J, with 19 bases between. The CDR3 loop reads CASSPSGASGQAFF. As DNA, the CDR3 is TGTGCCAGCAGCCCCAGTGGCGCCTCCGGGCAAGCTTTCTTT.

The rearrangement links TRBV6-1 to TRBJ2-5, with 7 bases lining up with TRBD2. The V segment lost 8 bases and the J segment 5 bases; nucleotides outside the gene matches: 11. The CDR3 has 14 amino acids. Germline values: CDR1 MNHNS, CDR2 SASEGT. CDR3 loop: CASGGGGGMETQYF. CDR3 nucleotides: TGTGCCAGCGGTGGGGGGGGGGGTATGGAGACCCAGTACTTC.

CDR3 in amino acids: CSARELAGQSYEQYF. Written as DNA, the CDR3 is TGCAGTGCTAGGGAACTAGCGGGTCAGTCCTACGAGCAGTACTTC. The chain links TRBV20-1 to TRBJ2-7, with TRBD2 matching over 9 bases. Germline V gene data show CDR1 as DFQATT and CDR2 as SNEGSKA (reference sequence). The length of the CDR3 is 15 residues. The V and J ends lost 3 bases and 1 base, in that order; junction bases with no gene match: 7.